This T cell receptor beta chain was captured in a study of T-cell reconstitution after alpha-beta-depleted transplantation in children. Study findings and constraints: T-cell counts and diversity were attributed mostly to newly produced T cells one year after transplant. Reported findings indicate that, about two months after transplant, alpha-beta T cells came from several hundred expanded clones, which were derived from non-depleted graft cells.

Unique molecular identifiers were built into the TCRbeta library. One entry per CDR3 protein, called by TCRdb with MiXCR from the PCR reads. Of around 800,000 distinct CDR3 sequences in the sample, about 16% were seen once. In the case of this clonotype: Its antigen is not identified.

Germline-derived CDR1 and CDR2 are MGHDK and SYGVNS. The CDR3 contains 16 residues. Trimming took 6 bases from V and 5 from J; bases not matched to a gene: 14. The starting material was PBMCs, mostly from graft donor cells, obtained 360 days after TCRalphabeta/CD19-depleted stem cell transplant. The clonotype comes from a male patient younger than 18 who had a stem cell transplant for acute lymphoblastic leukemia, so the T cells may come from the graft donor. This chain joins TRBV25-1 and TRBJ2-3; 7 nucleotides match TRBD2. The CDR3 DNA sequence: TGTGCCAGCAGCCCCCTCGCGGGAGATCATGGAGATACGCAGTATTTT. Translation gives CASSPLAGDHGDTQYF.